Presented here are 8 T cell receptor beta chains from one specimen sequenced in a study of identical twins. TCRdb recomputed calls from the 5' RACE reads with MiXCR, one row per CDR3 protein. The sample carries some 790,000 distinct CDR3 sequences, around a sixth recorded once. These data were likewise used in another study, on T cells expressing NK-cell markers.

Sequencing input: PBMCs. The receptors originated from a woman aged 18-29 years in good health.

The chain links TRBV18 to TRBJ1-3; D gene uncertain. Germline V gives CDR1 KGHSH, CDR2 LQKENI. This CDR3 contains 13 residues. Between the trimmed V and J ends, which lost 6 bases and 0 bases, there was a span of 6 bases. The chain's CDR3 is CASSDNSGNTIYF. The CDR3 DNA sequence: TGTGCCAGCTCCGATAACTCTGGAAACACCATATATTTT. Using reference TRBV18 and TRBJ1-3 for the parts outside the CDR3, the full variable domain is NAGVMQNPRHLVRRRGQEARLRCSPMKGHSHVYWYRQLPEEGLKFMVYLQKENIIDESGMPKERFSAEFPKEGPSILRIQQVVRGDSAAYFCASSDNSGNTIYFGEGSWLTVV.

This chain connects TRBV6-2 or TRBV6-3 to TRBJ2-1; 11 nucleotides match TRBD2. J gave up 6 bases and V 9 bases, and 10 bases lay outside the gene matches. The CDR3 spans 15 residues. CDR1 is MNHEY, CDR2 SVGEGT, per germline. The CDR3 sequence: CASGVLAGDGNEQFF. The CDR3 coding sequence is TGTGCCAGTGGAGTACTAGCGGGAGATGGCAATGAGCAGTTCTTC.

This sequence joins TRBV11-2 and TRBJ2-7, with D possibly TRBD1 on 6 matching bases. The germline CDR1 and CDR2 sequences are SGHAT and FQNNGV. The CDR3 is 14 residues long. Trimming left V 0 bases short and J 6 bases short, with 12 bases between. DNA of the CDR3: TGTGCCAGCAGCTTAGATCTGGGGGCATTCGAGCAGTACTTC. Its translation is CASSLDLGAFEQYF.

The rearrangement uses TRBV10-3 and TRBJ2-1; 7 bases are shared with TRBD2. Trimming took 2 bases from V and 10 from J; bases not matched to a gene: 5. The germline V gene has CDR1 ENHRY and CDR2 SYGVKD. CDR3 length equals 13 residues. The DNA of the CDR3 is TGTGCCATCAGTGAGAGGGAGGGCGGGGAGCAGTTCTTC. It codes for CAISEREGGEQFF.

There are a few counts of this clonotype. J is TRBJ1-3 and V is TRBV12-3 or TRBV12-4, with D tentatively TRBD1 (5 bases). V was trimmed by 6 bases and J by 2 bases, leaving 5 bases between them. This CDR3 comprises 12 residues. The DNA for the CDR3 is TGTGCCAGCAGACAGGCTGGAAACACCATATATTTT. It codes for CASRQAGNTIYF.

This clonotype was detected many times. The V and J genes are TRBV12-3 or TRBV12-4 and TRBJ2-1; 11 bases line up with TRBD2. CDR3 length: 16 amino acids. Trimming cost V 6 bases and J 4 bases; bases outside gene matches: 8. DNA of the CDR3: TGTGCCAGCAGGTTTCGTACTAGCGGGGGATACAATGAGCAGTTCTTC. This codes for CASRFRTSGGYNEQFF.

This clonotype has just a few counts. This rearrangement joins TRBV6-1 to TRBJ2-7; D not resolved. V was shortened by 6 bases and J by 0 bases, with 18 bases between the two germline ends. There are 16 residues in the CDR3. Germline V CDR1 and CDR2: MNHNS, SASEGT. CDR3 DNA sequence: TGTGCCAGCAGCCGCGACGTGGCACATACCTCCTACGAGCAGTACTTC. The encoded protein is CASSRDVAHTSYEQYF.

The chain links TRBV12-3 or TRBV12-4 to TRBJ2-2; 7 bases line up with TRBD2. Germline trimming cut 3 bases from V and 0 bases from J; bases unmatched to any gene: 4. This CDR3 spans 16 amino acids. CDR3 in amino acids: CASSLFLAANTGELFF. As DNA, the CDR3 is TGTGCCAGCAGTTTGTTTCTAGCGGCGAACACCGGGGAGCTGTTTTTT.